Listed here are 10 T cell receptor beta chains from one sample, sequenced in a study of T cells in tuberculosis. The protocol was immunoSEQ multiplex PCR, while the TCRdb copy is restricted to in-frame clones and leaves out a portion. The sample lists about 41,000 clones, around 95% seen once, with 3.5% to 4.5% in the top ten. Material for sequencing was PBMCs. Receptor source: a donor aged 10-30 years with latent tuberculosis or without tuberculosis infection.

This rearrangement joins TRBV7-6 to TRBJ1-5; weak D call: TRBD1 (5 bases). The V gene lost 5 bases and the J gene lost 9 bases, with 17 bases spanning the gap. The CDR3 runs 14 residues. Germline CDR1 reads SGHVS; CDR2 reads FNYEAQ. The DNA for the CDR3 is TGTGCCAGCAGCCCCAAGATTACAGGTTGGCCCCAGCATTTT. Its protein product is CASSPKITGWPQHF.

The CDR3 bases are TGCGCCAGCAGCTTGGGACAAGCCCTAGAGCAGTACTTC. Its protein is CASSLGQALEQYF. The chain combines TRBV5-1 with TRBJ2-7; D unclear. The CDR3 is 13 amino acids. Germline CDR1 and CDR2: SGHRS and YFSETQ. Trimming removed 0 bases from V and 7 bases from J, with 11 bases in between.

V is TRBV6-5 and J is TRBJ2-5; TRBD1 might be the D (7 bases). The CDR3 runs 16 residues. Germline CDR1 and CDR2: MNHEY and SVGAGI. Trimming cost V 3 bases and J 7 bases, with 21 bases left between them. DNA for the CDR3: TGTGCCAGCAGTTATTCGGCGGGGACAGCCGCTGGGACCCAGTACTTC. Its protein product is CASSYSAGTAAGTQYF.

The rearrangement joins TRBV5-4 to TRBJ1-6; D unresolved. Germline V lookup: CDR1 SGHNT, CDR2 YYREEE (reference sequence). The V end lost 3 bases, the J end lost 6 bases, and 16 bases lay between the germline ends. CDR3 size: 16 residues. CDR3 coding DNA: TGTGCCAGCAGCTCCCCCGAGGGAGGGCTTAATTCACCCCTCCACTTT. This gives the protein CASSSPEGGLNSPLHF.

CDR3 DNA: TGTGCCATCAGCGCAGACAGGACTAACTATGGCTACACCTTC. This gives the protein CAISADRTNYGYTF. The J gene is TRBJ1-2, the V gene TRBV10-3; D possibly corresponds to TRBD1 (6 bases). This CDR3 is built from 14 residues. Germline CDR1 and CDR2: ENHRY and SYGVKD. V was cut by 6 bases and J by 0 bases, with 11 bases left in between.

The chain combines TRBV7-2 with TRBJ1-6; D possibly corresponds to TRBD1 (5 bases). V was clipped by 8 bases and J by 3 bases, with 11 bases between them. The CDR3 contains 14 residues. Per the germline V gene, CDR1 is SGHTA and CDR2 is FQGNSA. The CDR3 sequence: CASLGGFYNSPLHF. In DNA, the CDR3 is TGTGCCAGCCTGGGGGGATTCTATAATTCACCCCTCCACTTT. The variable domain in full, completed from reference TRBV7-2 and TRBJ1-6, reads GAGVSQSPSNKVTEKGKDVELRCDPISGHTALYWYRQSLGQGLEFLIYFQGNSAPDKSGLPSDRFSAERTGGSVSTLTIQRTQQEDSAVYLCASLGGFYNSPLHFGNGTRLTVT.

The chain has TRBV5-6 and TRBJ1-1; D may be TRBD1 (5 bases). Trimming stripped 1 base from V and 5 bases from J, with 18 bases between. CDR3 length: 16 residues. Germline loops: CDR1 SGHDT, CDR2 YYEEEE. CDR3 loop: CASSLIQGFGYTEAFF. The CDR3 DNA reads TGTGCCAGCAGCTTGATCCAGGGATTCGGTTATACTGAAGCTTTCTTT.

The gene calls are TRBV7-9 and TRBJ1-5, with D unclear. The V end lost 3 bases, the J end lost 7 bases, and 7 bases lay between the germline ends. CDR1 and CDR2 from the germline V gene are SEHNR and FQNEAQ (reference sequence). The CDR3 consists of 12 residues. The CDR3 nucleotides read TGTGCCAGCAGCTTTGGCGGACAGCCCCAGCATTTT. This gives the protein CASSFGGQPQHF.

CDR3 DNA: TGTGCCAGCAGCTCCTCCATGGGGAGGAATTTCGACACTGAAGCTTTCTTT. Translation: CASSSSMGRNFDTEAFF. The chain carries TRBV5-4 and TRBJ1-1; D not resolved. The CDR3 is 17 amino acids. V lost 3 bases to trimming and J lost 3 bases, with 21 bases between them. CDR1 is SGHNT, CDR2 YYREEE, per germline (reference sequence).

This sequence joins TRBV4-3 and TRBJ2-3, with 8 nucleotides matching TRBD2. The J segment lost 9 bases and the V segment lost 2 bases, leaving 4 bases of the junction unmatched. Per germline, CDR1 LGHNA and CDR2 YSLEER. The CDR3 spans 13 residues. The CDR3 loop is CASSQFPGGTQYF. The CDR3 coding sequence is TGCGCCAGCAGCCAATTCCCGGGGGGGACGCAGTATTTT.